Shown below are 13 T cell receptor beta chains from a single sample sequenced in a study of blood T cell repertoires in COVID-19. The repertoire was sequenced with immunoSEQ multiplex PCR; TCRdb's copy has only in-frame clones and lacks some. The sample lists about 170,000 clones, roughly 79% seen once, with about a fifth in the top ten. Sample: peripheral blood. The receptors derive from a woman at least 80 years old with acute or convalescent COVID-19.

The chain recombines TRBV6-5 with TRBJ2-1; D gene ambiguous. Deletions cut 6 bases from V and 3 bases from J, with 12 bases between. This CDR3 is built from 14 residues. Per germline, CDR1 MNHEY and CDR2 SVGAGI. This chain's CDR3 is CASRELRVYNEQFF. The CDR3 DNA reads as TGTGCCAGCAGGGAGCTTCGGGTCTACAATGAGCAGTTCTTC.

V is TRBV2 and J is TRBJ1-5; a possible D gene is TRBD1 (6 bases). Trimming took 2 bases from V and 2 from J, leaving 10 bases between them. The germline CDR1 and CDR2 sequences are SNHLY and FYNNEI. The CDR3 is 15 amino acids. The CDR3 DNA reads TGTGCCAGCAGTGAACGGGGGGCGGGCAATCAGCCCCAGCATTTT. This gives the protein CASSERGAGNQPQHF.

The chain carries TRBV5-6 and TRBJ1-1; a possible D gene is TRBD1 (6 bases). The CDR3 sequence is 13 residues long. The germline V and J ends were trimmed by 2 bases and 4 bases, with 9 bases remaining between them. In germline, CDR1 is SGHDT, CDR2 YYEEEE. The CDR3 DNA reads TGTGCCAGCAGCTTTCTAGGGGGCACTGAAGCTTTCTTT. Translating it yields CASSFLGGTEAFF. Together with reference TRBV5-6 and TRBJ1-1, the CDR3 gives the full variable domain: DAGVTQSPTHLIKTRGQQVTLRCSPKSGHDTVSWYQQALGQGPQFIFQYYEEEERQRGNFPDRFSGHQFPNYSSELNVNALLLGDSALYLCASSFLGGTEAFFGQGTRLTVV.

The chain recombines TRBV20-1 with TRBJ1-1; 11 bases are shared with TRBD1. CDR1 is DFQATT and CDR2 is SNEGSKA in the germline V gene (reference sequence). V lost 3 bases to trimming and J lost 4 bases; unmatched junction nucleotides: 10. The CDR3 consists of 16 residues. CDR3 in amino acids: CSASRGQGAGGTEAFF. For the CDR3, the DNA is TGCAGTGCTAGTAGAGGACAGGGGGCTGGGGGCACTGAAGCTTTCTTT.

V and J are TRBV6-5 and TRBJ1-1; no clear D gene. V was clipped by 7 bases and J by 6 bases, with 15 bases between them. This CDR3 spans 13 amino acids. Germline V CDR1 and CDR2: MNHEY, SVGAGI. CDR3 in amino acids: CASTPAVGAEAFF. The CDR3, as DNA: TGTGCCAGCACCCCGGCGGTCGGTGCTGAAGCTTTCTTT.

The CDR3 region has the DNA TGTGCCAGCTCACTTAGCGGATTAAACTACGAGCAGTACTTC. Protein: CASSLSGLNYEQYF. The V gene is TRBV18, the J gene TRBJ2-7; weak D call: TRBD2 (6 bases). The V end was cut by 4 bases, the J end by 3 bases, with 13 bases between. The CDR3 contains 14 residues. Germline values: CDR1 KGHSH, CDR2 LQKENI.

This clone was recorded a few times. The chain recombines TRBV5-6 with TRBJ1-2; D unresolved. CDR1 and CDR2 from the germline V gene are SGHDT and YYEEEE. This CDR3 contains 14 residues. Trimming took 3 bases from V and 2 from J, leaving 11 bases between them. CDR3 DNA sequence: TGTGCCAGCAGCTCCGGTCCGGAGAACTATGGCTACACCTTC. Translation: CASSSGPENYGYTF.

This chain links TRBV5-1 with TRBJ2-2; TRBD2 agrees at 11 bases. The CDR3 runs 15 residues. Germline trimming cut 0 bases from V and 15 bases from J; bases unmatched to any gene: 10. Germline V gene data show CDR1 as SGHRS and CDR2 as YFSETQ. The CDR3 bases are TGCGCCAGCAGCTTGGCCACCCAGACTAGCGGGGCGGTGTTTTTT. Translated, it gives CASSLATQTSGAVFF.

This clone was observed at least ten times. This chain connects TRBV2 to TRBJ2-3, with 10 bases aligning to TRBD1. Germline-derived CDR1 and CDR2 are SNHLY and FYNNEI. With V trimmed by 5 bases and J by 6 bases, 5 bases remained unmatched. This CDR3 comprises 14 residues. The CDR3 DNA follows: TGTGCCAGCAGTCGGGACAGGGGAGGTGATACGCAGTATTTT. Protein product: CASSRDRGGDTQYF.

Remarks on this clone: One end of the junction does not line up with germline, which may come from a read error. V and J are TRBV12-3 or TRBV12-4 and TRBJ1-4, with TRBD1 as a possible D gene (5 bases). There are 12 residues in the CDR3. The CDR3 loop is CASSARGGASLF. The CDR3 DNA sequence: TGTGCCAGCAGTGCCCGCGGGGGTGCCAGCCTCTTT.

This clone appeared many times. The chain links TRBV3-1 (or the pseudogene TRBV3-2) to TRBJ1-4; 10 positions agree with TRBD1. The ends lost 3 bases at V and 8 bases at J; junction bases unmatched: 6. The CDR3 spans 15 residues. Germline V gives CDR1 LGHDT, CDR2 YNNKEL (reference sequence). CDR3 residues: CASSQSRTGGEKLFF. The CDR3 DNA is TGTGCCAGCAGCCAGTCCCGGACAGGGGGGGAAAAACTGTTTTTT.

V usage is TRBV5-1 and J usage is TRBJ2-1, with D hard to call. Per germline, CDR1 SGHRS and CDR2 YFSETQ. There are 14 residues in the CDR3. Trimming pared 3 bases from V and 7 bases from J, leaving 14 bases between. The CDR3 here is CASSSLGYENEQFF. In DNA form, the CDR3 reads TGCGCCAGCAGCTCCCTCGGTTACGAGAATGAGCAGTTCTTC.

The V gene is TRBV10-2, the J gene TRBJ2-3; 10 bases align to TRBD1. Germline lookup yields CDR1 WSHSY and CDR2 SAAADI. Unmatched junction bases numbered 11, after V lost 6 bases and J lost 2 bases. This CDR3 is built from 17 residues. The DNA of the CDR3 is TGCGCCAGCAGCCCACCAGGACAGGGGGTCGACACAGATACGCAGTATTTT. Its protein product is CASSPPGQGVDTDTQYF.